The present T cell receptor (beta chain) was sequenced within a study of T cell responses to AZD1222 COVID-19 vaccine. TCRdb's table, derived via immunoSEQ multiplex PCR, lists solely in-frame clones and lacks some. The table has around 150,000 clones, roughly 94% seen once. In germline, CDR1 is SGHAT, CDR2 FQNNGV. The CDR3 runs to 14 residues. Trimming shortened V by 5 bases and J by 2 bases, and 13 bases separated the two germline ends. Second-dose groups at about 4 or about 12 weeks were pooled. The chain employs TRBV11-2 and TRBJ2-7, with D perhaps matching TRBD1 or TRBD2 (6 bases each). This receptor was obtained from an adult who received the AZD1222 COVID-19 vaccine. Sequencing was performed on peripheral blood, taken 28 days after the second AZD1222 dose. This CDR3 reads CASSARGGPYEQYF. The CDR3 region has the DNA TGTGCCAGCAGCGCCAGGGGAGGCCCCTACGAGCAGTACTTC.